These T cell receptor beta chains were read from a single sample in a study of T cells after yellow fever vaccination. TCRdb re-analysed the 5' RACE reads in MiXCR, keeping a single row per CDR3 protein. The table has some 250,000 distinct CDR3 sequences, about 3.7% seen once. This specimen consisted of PBMCs, obtained 15 days after the yellow fever booster vaccination. All receptors come from a man aged 18 to 30 who received the YFV17D yellow fever vaccine. Each CDR3 is given with its conserved first and last residue. A D gene is named only where the DNA matches it firmly. Expanded clones get a size class; other rows say once, few or many, or leave the size out.

J	V	D	size	DNA	CDR3
TRBJ2-1	TRBV7-6	TRBD2	-	TGTGCCAGCAGCTTCCAGCTAGCGGGGTACAATGAGCAGTCCTTC	CASSFQLAGYNEQSF
TRBJ1-6	TRBV25-1	TRBD1	many	TGTGCCAGCACCGGAAGGACAGGGAGGCCACCCCTCCACTTT	CASTGRTGRPPLHF
TRBJ2-2	TRBV5-1	-	many	TGCGCCAGCAGCTTGGACGCCCCCGAGACCGGGGAGCTGTTTTTT	CASSLDAPETGELFF
TRBJ2-1	TRBV5-6	-	many	TGTGCCAGCAAAGAGGGGGTGAGGGATGAGCAGTTCTTC	CASKEGVRDEQFF
TRBJ2-2	TRBV5-6	-	many	TGTGCCAGCAGCCTTTGCGGTGCGCTTCCCGGGGGGAACACCGGGGAGCTGTTTTTT	CASSLCGALPGGNTGELFF
TRBJ1-1	TRBV27	-	many	TGTGCCAGCGCCCCGGGACCGTTGAACACTGAAGCTTTCTTT	CASAPGPLNTEAFF
TRBJ2-5	TRBV7-9	TRBD1	many	TGTGCCAGCAGCACCCAGGCGGTTATTTCCCGGCAGGGGGTGAGGGAGACCCAGTACTTC	CASSTQAVISRQGVRETQYF
TRBJ2-5	TRBV5-4	TRBD1	many	TGTGCCAGCAGCTCATCACCGGGACAGGGGTTTCAGGAGACCCAGTACTTC	CASSSSPGQGFQETQYF
TRBJ1-3	TRBV12-3/TRBV12-4	-	-	TGTGCCAGCAGTTCCCAGGGATGTAACACCATATATTTT	CASSSQGCNTIYF
TRBJ1-1	TRBV6-5	-	many	TGTGCCAGCAGGTATACTGTGAACACTGAAGCTTTCTTT	CASRYTVNTEAFF
TRBJ1-1	TRBV21-1	-	many	TGTGCCAGCAGCACCGCTAACAAGGAGAACACTGAAGCTTTCTTT	CASSTANKENTEAFF
TRBJ2-7	TRBV20-1	TRBD2	many	TGCAGTGCGACCGGGACTAGCGGATCCTACGAGCAGTACTTC	CSATGTSGSYEQYF
TRBJ2-5	TRBV4-2	TRBD1	many	TGTGCCAGCAGCCAGGATGCCGGGACAGGAGGGACCCAGTACTTC	CASSQDAGTGGTQYF
TRBJ1-1	TRBV29-1	TRBD1	many	TGCAGCGTTGAAGCAGTCCAGGGGGCGTGGGAAGCTTTCTTT	CSVEAVQGAWEAFF
TRBJ2-5	TRBV28	TRBD2	many	TGTGCCAGCAGGGGACTAGCAACCGCCCAAGAGACCCAGTACTTC	CASRGLATAQETQYF
TRBJ2-5	TRBV9	-	many	TGTGCCAGCAGCGGGGAGGAAGTCGGGGCCTGGAACCAAGAGACCCAGTACTTC	CASSGEEVGAWNQETQYF
TRBJ2-5	TRBV20-1	TRBD2	many	TGCAGTGCTAGCCCCTTACTGGCGGGGGAGCAAGAGACCCAGTACTTC	CSASPLLAGEQETQYF
TRBJ1-1	TRBV27	-	many	TGTGCCAGCAGTTTGCGGCGGGAGAACACTGAAGCTTTCTTT	CASSLRRENTEAFF
TRBJ2-1	TRBV24-1	-	many	TGTGCCACCAGTGGTACTGTTAATCACAATGAGCAGTTCTTC	CATSGTVNHNEQFF
TRBJ1-5	TRBV20-1	TRBD1	many	TGCAGTGCTGCCCTGACAGGGGTGGCTCAGCCCCAGCATTTT	CSAALTGVAQPQHF
TRBJ2-3	TRBV4-2	TRBD2	many	TGTGCCAGCAGCCAAACCGGGAGGGATACGCAGTATTTT	CASSQTGRDTQYF
TRBJ2-4	TRBV4-1	TRBD2	many	TGCGCCAGCAGTGGGTCGGGGGGGCTGGCCAAAAACATTCAGTACTTC	CASSGSGGLAKNIQYF
TRBJ1-1	TRBV21-1	-	many	TGTGCCAGCAGCAACAGCCGGGCTGGGATGAACACTGAAGCTTTCTTT	CASSNSRAGMNTEAFF
TRBJ1-1	TRBV7-8	-	many	TGTGCCAGTGGGCAGGGCCGGGAGGACACTGAAGCTTTCTTT	CASGQGREDTEAFF
TRBJ2-5	TRBV25-1	TRBD2	few	TGTGCCAGCAGTGAAACTAGCGGGGATAAAGAGACCCAGTACTTC	CASSETSGDKETQYF
TRBJ2-2	TRBV5-4	-	many	TGTGCCAGCAGCTCGAGGAGCCGAAGTCCGAACACCGGGGAGCTGTTTTTT	CASSSRSRSPNTGELFF
TRBJ2-3	TRBV12-3/TRBV12-4	TRBD2	many	TGTGCCAGCAATCCACTAGCGGGGGGGATTAGGGGCACAGATACGCAGTATTTT	CASNPLAGGIRGTDTQYF
TRBJ2-2	TRBV2	TRBD2	many	TGTGCCAGCAGCGTTAGACTAGCGGGGTATGGGGAGCTGTTTTTT	CASSVRLAGYGELFF
TRBJ2-5	TRBV3-1	TRBD2	many	TGTGCCAGCAGCCCCAGCCTAGCGGGGCTCCAAGAGACCCAGTACTTC	CASSPSLAGLQETQYF
TRBJ2-3	TRBV7-4	TRBD1	many	TGTGCCAGCAGCTTAAGGGGGCCGGTGAGCACAGATACGCAGTATTTT	CASSLRGPVSTDTQYF
TRBJ2-7	TRBV4-1	-	many	TGCGCCAGCAGCCGCGGATCCCTCGACGAGCAGTACTTC	CASSRGSLDEQYF
TRBJ2-4	TRBV5-1	-	many	TGCGCCAGCAGCTTGTATGGAAACATTCAGTACTTC	CASSLYGNIQYF
TRBJ2-1	TRBV6-5	TRBD2	many	TGTGCCAGCAGTTCCACGCCGGGACTAGCAGGGGATGAGCAGTTCTTC	CASSSTPGLAGDEQFF